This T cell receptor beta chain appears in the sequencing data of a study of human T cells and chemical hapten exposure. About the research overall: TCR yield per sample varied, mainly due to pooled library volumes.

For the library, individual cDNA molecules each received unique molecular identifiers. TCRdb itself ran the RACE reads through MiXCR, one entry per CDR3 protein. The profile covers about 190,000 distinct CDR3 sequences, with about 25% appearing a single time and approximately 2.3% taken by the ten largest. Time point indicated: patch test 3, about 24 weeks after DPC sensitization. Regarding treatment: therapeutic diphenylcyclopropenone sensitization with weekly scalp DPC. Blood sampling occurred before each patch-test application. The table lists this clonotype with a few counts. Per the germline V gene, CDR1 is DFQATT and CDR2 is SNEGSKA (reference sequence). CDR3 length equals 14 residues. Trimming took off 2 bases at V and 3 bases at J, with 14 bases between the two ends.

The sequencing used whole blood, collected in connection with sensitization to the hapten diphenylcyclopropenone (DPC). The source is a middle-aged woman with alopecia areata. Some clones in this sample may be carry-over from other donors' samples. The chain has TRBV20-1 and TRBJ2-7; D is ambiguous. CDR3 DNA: TGCAGTGCTAGAAAGCAGAGCCAACGCTACGAGCAGTACTTC. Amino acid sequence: CSARKQSQRYEQYF.